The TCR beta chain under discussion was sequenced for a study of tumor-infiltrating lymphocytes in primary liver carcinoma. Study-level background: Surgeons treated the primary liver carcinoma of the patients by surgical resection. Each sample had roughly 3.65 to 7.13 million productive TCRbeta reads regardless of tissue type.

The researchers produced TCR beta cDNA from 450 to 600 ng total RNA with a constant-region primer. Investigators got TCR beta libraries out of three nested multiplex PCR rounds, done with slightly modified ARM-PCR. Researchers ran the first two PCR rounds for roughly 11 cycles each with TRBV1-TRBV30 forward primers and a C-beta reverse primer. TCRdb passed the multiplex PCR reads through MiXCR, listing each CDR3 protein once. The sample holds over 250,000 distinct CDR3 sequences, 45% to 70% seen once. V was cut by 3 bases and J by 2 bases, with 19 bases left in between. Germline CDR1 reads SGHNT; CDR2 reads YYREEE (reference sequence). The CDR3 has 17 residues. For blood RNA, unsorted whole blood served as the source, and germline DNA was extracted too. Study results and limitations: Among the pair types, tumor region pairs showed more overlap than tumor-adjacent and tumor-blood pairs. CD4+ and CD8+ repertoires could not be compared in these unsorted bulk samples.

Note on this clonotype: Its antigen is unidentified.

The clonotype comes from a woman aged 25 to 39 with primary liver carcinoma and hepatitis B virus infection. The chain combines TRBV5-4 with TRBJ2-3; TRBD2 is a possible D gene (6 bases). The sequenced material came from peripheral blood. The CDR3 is CASSSSKVAELTDTQYF. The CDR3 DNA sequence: TGTGCCAGCAGCTCTAGCAAAGTAGCGGAGCTCACAGATACGCAGTATTTT.